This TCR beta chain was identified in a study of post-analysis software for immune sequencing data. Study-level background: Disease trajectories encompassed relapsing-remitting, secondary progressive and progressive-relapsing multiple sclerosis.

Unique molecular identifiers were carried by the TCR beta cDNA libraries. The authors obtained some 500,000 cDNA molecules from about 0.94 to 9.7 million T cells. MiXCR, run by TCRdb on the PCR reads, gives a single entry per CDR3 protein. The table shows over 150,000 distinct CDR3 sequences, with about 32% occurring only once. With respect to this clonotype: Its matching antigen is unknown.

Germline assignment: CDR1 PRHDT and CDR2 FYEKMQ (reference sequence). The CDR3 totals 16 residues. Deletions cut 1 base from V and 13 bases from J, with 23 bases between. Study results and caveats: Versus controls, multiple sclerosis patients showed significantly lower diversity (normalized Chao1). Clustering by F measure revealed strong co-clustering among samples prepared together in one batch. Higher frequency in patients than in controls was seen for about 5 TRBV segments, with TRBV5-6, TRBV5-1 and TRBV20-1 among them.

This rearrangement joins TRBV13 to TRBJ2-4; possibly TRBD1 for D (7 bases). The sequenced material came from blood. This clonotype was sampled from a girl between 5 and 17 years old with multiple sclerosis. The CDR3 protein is CASSLETGQRALEQYF. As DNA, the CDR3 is TGTGCCAGCAGCTTAGAAACGGGACAGCGGGCTTTGGAGCAGTACTTC.